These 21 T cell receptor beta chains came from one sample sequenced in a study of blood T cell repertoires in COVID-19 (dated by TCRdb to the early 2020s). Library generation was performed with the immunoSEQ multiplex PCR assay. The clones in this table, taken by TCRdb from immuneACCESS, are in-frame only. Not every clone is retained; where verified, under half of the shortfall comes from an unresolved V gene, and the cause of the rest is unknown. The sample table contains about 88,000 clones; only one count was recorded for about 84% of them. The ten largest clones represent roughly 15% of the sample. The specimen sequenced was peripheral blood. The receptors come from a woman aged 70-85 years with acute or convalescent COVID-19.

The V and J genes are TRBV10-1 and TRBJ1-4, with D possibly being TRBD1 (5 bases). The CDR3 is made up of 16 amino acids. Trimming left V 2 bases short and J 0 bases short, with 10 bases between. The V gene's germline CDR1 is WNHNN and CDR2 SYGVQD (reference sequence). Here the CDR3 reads CASSENTGATNEKLFF. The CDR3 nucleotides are TGCGCCAGCAGTGAGAACACGGGGGCAACTAATGAAAAACTGTTTTTT.

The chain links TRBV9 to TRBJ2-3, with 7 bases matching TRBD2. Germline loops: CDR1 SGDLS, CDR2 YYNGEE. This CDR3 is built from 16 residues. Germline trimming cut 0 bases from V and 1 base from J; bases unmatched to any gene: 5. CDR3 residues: CASSVEMGRGTDTQYF. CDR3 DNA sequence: TGTGCCAGCAGCGTAGAAATGGGGAGGGGCACAGATACGCAGTATTTT.

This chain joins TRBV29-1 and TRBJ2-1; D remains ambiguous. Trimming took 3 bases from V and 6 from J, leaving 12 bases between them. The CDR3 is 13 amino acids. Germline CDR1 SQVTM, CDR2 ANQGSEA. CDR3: CSVDPLASNEQFF. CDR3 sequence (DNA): TGCAGCGTTGACCCCCTGGCAAGCAATGAGCAGTTCTTC.

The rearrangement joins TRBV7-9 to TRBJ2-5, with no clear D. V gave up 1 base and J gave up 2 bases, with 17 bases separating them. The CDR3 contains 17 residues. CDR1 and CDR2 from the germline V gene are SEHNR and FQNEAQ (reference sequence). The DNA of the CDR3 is TGTGCCAGCAGCTTAGGGGCAACCCAAATAAGACAAGAGACCCAGTACTTC. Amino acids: CASSLGATQIRQETQYF.

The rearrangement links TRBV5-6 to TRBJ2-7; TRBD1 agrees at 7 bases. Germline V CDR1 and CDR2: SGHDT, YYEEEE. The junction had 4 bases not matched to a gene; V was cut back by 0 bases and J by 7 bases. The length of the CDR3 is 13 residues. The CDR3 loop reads CASSLARQGEQYV. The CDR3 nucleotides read TGTGCCAGCAGCTTGGCCCGACAGGGAGAGCAGTACGTC.

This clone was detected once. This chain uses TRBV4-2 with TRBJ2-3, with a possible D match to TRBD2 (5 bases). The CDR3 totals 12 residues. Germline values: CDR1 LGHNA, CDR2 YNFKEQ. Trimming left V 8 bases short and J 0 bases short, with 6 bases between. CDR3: CASEGSTDTQYF. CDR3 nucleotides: TGTGCCAGCGAGGGTAGCACAGATACGCAGTATTTT.

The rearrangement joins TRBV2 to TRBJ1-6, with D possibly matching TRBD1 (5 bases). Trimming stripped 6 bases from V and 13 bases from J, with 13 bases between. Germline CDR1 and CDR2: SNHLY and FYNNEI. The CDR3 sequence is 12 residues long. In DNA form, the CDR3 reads TGTGCCAGCAGCCCGGGGCGGGGTCCCCTCCACTTT. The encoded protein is CASSPGRGPLHF.

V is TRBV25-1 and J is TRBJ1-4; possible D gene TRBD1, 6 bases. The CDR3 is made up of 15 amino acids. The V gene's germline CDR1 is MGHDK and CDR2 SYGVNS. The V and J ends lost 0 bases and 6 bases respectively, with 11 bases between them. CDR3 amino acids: CASSEYMAGDEKLFF. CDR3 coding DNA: TGTGCCAGCAGTGAATATATGGCAGGGGATGAAAAACTGTTTTTT. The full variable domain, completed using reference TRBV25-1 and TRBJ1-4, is EADIYQTPRYLVIGTGKKITLECSQTMGHDKMYWYQQDPGMELHLIHYSYGVNSTEKGDLSSESTVSRIRTEHFPLTLESARPSHTSQYLCASSEYMAGDEKLFFGSGTQLSVL.

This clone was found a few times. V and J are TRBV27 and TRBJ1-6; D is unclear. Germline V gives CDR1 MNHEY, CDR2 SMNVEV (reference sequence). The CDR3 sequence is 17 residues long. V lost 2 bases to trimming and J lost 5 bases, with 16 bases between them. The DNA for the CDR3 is TGTGCCAGCAGTTTAAGGGCGTTCCCGGGGAATAATTCACCCCTCCACTTT. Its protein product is CASSLRAFPGNNSPLHF.

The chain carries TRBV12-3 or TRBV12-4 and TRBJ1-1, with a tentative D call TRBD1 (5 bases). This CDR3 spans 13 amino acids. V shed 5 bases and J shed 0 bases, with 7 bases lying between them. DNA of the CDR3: TGTGCCAGCAGTCCACAGGTGAACACTGAAGCTTTCTTT. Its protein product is CASSPQVNTEAFF.

The CDR3 DNA sequence: TGTGCCAGCTCACCACTAACAGGGGGTCTTTCAAACAATGAGCAGTTCTTC. As protein: CASSPLTGGLSNNEQFF. The rearrangement joins TRBV18 to TRBJ2-1; 8 nucleotides align to TRBD1. The germline CDR1 and CDR2 sequences are KGHSH and LQKENI. CDR3 length: 17 amino acids. The J segment lost 5 bases and the V segment lost 1 base, leaving 10 bases of the junction unmatched.

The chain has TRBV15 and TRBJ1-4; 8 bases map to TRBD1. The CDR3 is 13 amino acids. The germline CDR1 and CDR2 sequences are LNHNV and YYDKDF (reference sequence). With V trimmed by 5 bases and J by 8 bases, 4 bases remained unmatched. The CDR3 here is CATSGQGWEKLFF. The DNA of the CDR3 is TGTGCCACCAGCGGACAGGGATGGGAAAAACTGTTTTTT. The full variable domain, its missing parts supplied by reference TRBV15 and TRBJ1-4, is DAMVIQNPRYQVTQFGKPVTLSCSQTLNHNVMYWYQQKSSQAPKLLFHYYDKDFNNEADTPDNFQSRRPNTSFCFLDIRSPGLGDTAMYLCATSGQGWEKLFFGSGTQLSVL.

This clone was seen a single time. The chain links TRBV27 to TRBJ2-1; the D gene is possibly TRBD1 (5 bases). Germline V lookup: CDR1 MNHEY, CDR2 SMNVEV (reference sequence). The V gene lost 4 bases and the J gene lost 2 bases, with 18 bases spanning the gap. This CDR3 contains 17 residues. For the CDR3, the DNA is TGTGCCAGCAGTTCGCGGACAAGGTGGGGCCCCTACAATGAGCAGTTCTTC. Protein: CASSSRTRWGPYNEQFF.

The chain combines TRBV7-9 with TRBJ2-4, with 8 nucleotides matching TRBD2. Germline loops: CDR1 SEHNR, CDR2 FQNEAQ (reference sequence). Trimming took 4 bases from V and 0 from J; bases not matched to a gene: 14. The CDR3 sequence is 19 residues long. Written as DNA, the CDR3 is TGTGCCAGCAGCTCGACCCGGGGGGGAGGTCCTCTAGCCAAAAACATTCAGTACTTC. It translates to CASSSTRGGGPLAKNIQYF.

CDR3 protein: CASSFRGWDEKLFF. The CDR3 region has the DNA TGTGCCAGCAGTTTCAGGGGCTGGGATGAAAAACTGTTTTTT. The genes are TRBV28 and TRBJ1-4; tentatively, D is TRBD1 (6 bases). CDR1 is MDHEN, CDR2 SYDVKM, per germline. V lost 3 bases and J lost 6, with 11 bases in between. The CDR3 loop spans 14 amino acids.

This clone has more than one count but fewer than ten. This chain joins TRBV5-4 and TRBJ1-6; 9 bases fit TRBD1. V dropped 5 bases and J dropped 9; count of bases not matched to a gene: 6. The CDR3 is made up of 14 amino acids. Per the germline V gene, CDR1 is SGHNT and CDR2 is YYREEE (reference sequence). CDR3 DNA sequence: TGTGCCAGCAGTTCCGGGACAGGGAGTTCACCCCTCCACTTT. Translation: CASSSGTGSSPLHF.

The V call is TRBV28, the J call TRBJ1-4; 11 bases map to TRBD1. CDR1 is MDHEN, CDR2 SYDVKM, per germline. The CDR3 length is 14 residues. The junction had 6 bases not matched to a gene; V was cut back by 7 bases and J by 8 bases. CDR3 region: CASTTGTGGEKLFF. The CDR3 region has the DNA TGTGCCAGCACAACCGGGACAGGGGGGGAAAAACTGTTTTTT. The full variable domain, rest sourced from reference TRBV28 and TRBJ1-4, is DVKVTQSSRYLVKRTGEKVFLECVQDMDHENMFWYRQDPGLGLRLIYFSYDVKMKEKGDIPEGYSVSREKKERFSLILESASTNQTSMYLCASTTGTGGEKLFFGSGTQLSVL.

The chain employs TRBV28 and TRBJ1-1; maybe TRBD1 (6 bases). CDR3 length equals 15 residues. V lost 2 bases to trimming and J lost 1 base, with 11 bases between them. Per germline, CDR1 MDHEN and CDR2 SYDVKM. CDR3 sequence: CASSLGGQSNTEAFF. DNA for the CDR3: TGTGCCAGCAGTTTAGGTGGACAGTCGAACACTGAAGCTTTCTTT.

The CDR3 reads CASSSDRGPEQYV. The CDR3 bases are TGTGCCAGCAGTTCTGACAGGGGTCCCGAGCAGTACGTC. The J gene is TRBJ2-7, the V gene TRBV12-3 or TRBV12-4; 8 positions match TRBD1. The CDR3 runs to 13 residues. Trimming removed 4 bases from V and 6 bases from J; junction bases left unmatched: 5.

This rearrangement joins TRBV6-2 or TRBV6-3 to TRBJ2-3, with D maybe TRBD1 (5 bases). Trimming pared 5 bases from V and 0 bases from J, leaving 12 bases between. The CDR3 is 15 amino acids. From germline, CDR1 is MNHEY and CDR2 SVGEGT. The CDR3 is CASSPRQMSTDTQYF. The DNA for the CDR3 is TGTGCCAGCAGTCCCCGACAGATGAGCACAGATACGCAGTATTTT.

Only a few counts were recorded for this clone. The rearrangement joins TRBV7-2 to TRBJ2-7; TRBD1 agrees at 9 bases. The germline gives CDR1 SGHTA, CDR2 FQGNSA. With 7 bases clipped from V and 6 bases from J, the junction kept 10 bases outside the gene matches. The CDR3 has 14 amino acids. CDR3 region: CASTWYGTGFEQYV. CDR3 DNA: TGTGCCAGCACCTGGTATGGGACAGGGTTCGAGCAGTACGTC.